This T cell receptor (beta chain) was retrieved from a study of cytomegalovirus exposure and HLA in healthy donors. Overall study: The platform used for the 100 to 150 validation repertoires matched that of the roughly 720 first-cohort repertoires, a later analysis reported. General study results and limits: Per published reports, the classifier diagnosed cytomegalovirus status with high specificity and sensitivity. According to a later analysis, TCR clusters from the first cohort tended to co-occur in the 120 or so validation repertoires.

TCRdb's copy holds only in-frame clones and misses some; the assay was immunoSEQ multiplex PCR. The data show about 340,000 clones, roughly 90% seen once. The length of the CDR3 is 16 residues. Looked up from germline, CDR1 is MDHEN and CDR2 is SYDVKM. The V gene end was trimmed by 4 bases and the J gene end by 4 bases; junction bases not matched to a gene: 12. About this clone itself: Its specificity is unknown.

The chain employs TRBV28 and TRBJ2-7; the match to TRBD1 covers 8 bases. The TCR originated in a woman between 18 and 29 years old in good health and CMV-seronegative. Sequencing was carried out using PBMCs. The CDR3 loop is CASSSPRQGYGYEQYF. DNA for the CDR3: TGTGCCAGCAGTTCCCCCCGACAGGGGTACGGTTACGAGCAGTACTTC. The variable domain in full, completed from reference TRBV28 and TRBJ2-7, reads DVKVTQSSRYLVKRTGEKVFLECVQDMDHENMFWYRQDPGLGLRLIYFSYDVKMKEKGDIPEGYSVSREKKERFSLILESASTNQTSMYLCASSSPRQGYGYEQYFGPGTRLTVT.